Below are 5 T cell receptor beta chains sequenced from a single sample in a study of blood T cell repertoires in COVID-19 (dated by TCRdb to about 2020). To prepare the library, the immunoSEQ multiplex PCR assay was applied. TCRdb took over this immuneACCESS table, retaining in-frame rearrangements with V and J assigned. Such tables are incomplete; in checked studies, under half of the missing clones stem from an unresolved V gene, and the remainder is unexplained. The sample table records roughly 130,000 clones; around 79% of these occur just once. The top ten clones comprise about 5% of the sample. The sample was peripheral blood. These receptors all stem from a woman between 65 and 79 years old with COVID-19, enrolled during active disease.

The chain employs TRBV12-3 or TRBV12-4 and TRBJ1-2; D is possibly TRBD1 (6 bases). CDR3 length: 13 amino acids. V gave up 6 bases and J gave up 8 bases, with 16 bases separating them. The CDR3 sequence is CASSLTGQRGYTF. The CDR3 coding sequence is TGTGCCAGCAGCCTCACAGGGCAGCGGGGCTACACCTTC.

The J gene is TRBJ1-1, the V gene TRBV6-5, with D possibly matching TRBD1 (6 bases). CDR1 MNHEY and CDR2 SVGAGI come from the germline V gene. There are 13 residues in the CDR3. The germline V and J ends were trimmed by 7 bases and 10 bases, with 19 bases remaining between them. The CDR3 DNA reads TGTGCCAGCAAATTTCCGGGACATACCGTAGCTTTCTTT. Protein sequence: CASKFPGHTVAFF.

This CDR3 reads CASSPYRDEKLFF. The CDR3 DNA follows: TGTGCCAGCAGCCCTTACAGGGATGAAAAACTGTTTTTT. The chain joins TRBV7-9 to TRBJ1-4, with D possibly TRBD1 on 6 matching bases. Germline V CDR1 and CDR2: SEHNR, FQNEAQ (reference sequence). V gave up 5 bases and J gave up 6 bases, with 10 bases separating them. The CDR3 is made up of 13 amino acids.

The rearrangement uses TRBV27 and TRBJ2-2; 12 bases line up with TRBD2. The CDR3 spans 16 residues. The V and J ends lost 6 bases and 4 bases, in that order; junction bases with no gene match: 6. CDR1 and CDR2 (germline): MNHEY, SMNVEV (reference sequence). The CDR3 loop is CASRTGLAGFTGELFF. The CDR3 bases are TGTGCCAGCAGAACCGGACTAGCGGGGTTCACCGGGGAGCTGTTTTTT.

This clone was seen a handful of times. This chain connects TRBV7-9 to TRBJ1-5; TRBD1 agrees at 8 bases. V gave up 4 bases and J gave up 5 bases; unmatched junction bases: 4. From germline, CDR1 is SEHNR and CDR2 FQNEAQ (reference sequence). The CDR3 consists of 14 residues. Here the CDR3 DNA reads TGTGCCAGCAGCTGGCAGGGGGCGGATCAGCCCCAGCATTTT. Its protein is CASSWQGADQPQHF.